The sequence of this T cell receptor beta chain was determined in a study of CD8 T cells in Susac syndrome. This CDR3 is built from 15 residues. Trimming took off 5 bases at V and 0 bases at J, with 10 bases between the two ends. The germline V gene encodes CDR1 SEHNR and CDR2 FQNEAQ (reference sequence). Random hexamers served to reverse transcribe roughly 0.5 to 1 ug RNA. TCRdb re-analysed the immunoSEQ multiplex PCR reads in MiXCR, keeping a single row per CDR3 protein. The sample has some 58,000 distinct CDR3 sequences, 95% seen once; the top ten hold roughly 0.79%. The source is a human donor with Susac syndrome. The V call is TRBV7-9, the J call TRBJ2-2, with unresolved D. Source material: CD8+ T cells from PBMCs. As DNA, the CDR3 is TGTGCCAGCAGCCCCGTAGGGCCGAACACCGGGGAGCTGTTTTTT. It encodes CASSPVGPNTGELFF.